The 32 T cell receptor beta chains presented below share a single source sample, sequenced in a study of shared clonotypes between healthy human individuals. Method: immunoSEQ multiplex PCR; TCRdb's copy keeps in-frame clones and lacks some. In the table there are about 110,000 clones, 68% of which are singletons. What was sequenced was memory CD8+ T cells sorted from blood. Indicated subset: CD45RO+ cells pooled with CCR7-negative TemRA cells. The receptors were sampled from a woman aged 30 to 39 in good health.

This clone showed up just a few times. The J gene is TRBJ1-5, the V gene TRBV6-5; unclear D gene. The V end was cut by 0 bases, the J end by 4 bases, with 7 bases between. The CDR3 has 14 amino acids. Germline V gives CDR1 MNHEY, CDR2 SVGAGI. The CDR3 DNA reads TGTGCCAGCAGTTACTCGAGCGGTAATCAGCCCCAGCATTTT. Protein: CASSYSSGNQPQHF.

This clone showed up just once. This sequence joins TRBV13 and TRBJ1-5; TRBD1 is a possible D gene (5 bases). CDR1 and CDR2 (germline): PRHDT, FYEKMQ (reference sequence). Trimming stripped 2 bases from V and 2 bases from J, with 16 bases between. CDR3 length: 17 residues. CDR3 in amino acids: CASSLRGAPLGNQPQHF. In nucleotides, the CDR3 is TGTGCCAGCAGCTTAAGAGGGGCCCCTTTGGGCAATCAGCCCCAGCATTTT.

This clone was picked up a small number of times. This sequence joins TRBV10-3 and TRBJ2-3, with TRBD1 identical over 9 bases. CDR3 length equals 16 residues. Germline V lookup: CDR1 ENHRY, CDR2 SYGVKD. V dropped 5 bases and J dropped 4; count of bases not matched to a gene: 10. CDR3 sequence: CAISPLGQGSADTQYF. CDR3 DNA: TGTGCCATCAGTCCATTGGGACAGGGAAGCGCAGATACGCAGTATTTT.

For this clone: Different DNA sequences within this sample yield the same CDR3. J is TRBJ2-1 and V is TRBV19; D uncertain. The CDR3 contains 13 residues. The germline CDR1 and CDR2 sequences are LNHDA and SQIVND (reference sequence). The V end was cut by 3 bases, the J end by 9 bases, with 12 bases between. The CDR3 sequence: CASSISLGSEQFF. The CDR3 DNA follows: TGTGCCAGTAGTATCTCCTTGGGCAGTGAGCAGTTCTTC.

As to this clone: This specimen includes other DNA sequences encoding the same CDR3. The chain links TRBV2 to TRBJ2-5; no definite D call. Germline assignment: CDR1 SNHLY and CDR2 FYNNEI. Trimming took off 2 bases at V and 5 bases at J, with 6 bases between the two ends. The CDR3 covers 12 residues. CDR3 region: CASSERRETQYF. In nucleotides, the CDR3 is TGTGCCAGCAGTGAACGGCGGGAGACCCAGTACTTC.

The chain uses TRBV5-1 and TRBJ2-7; 9 bases align to TRBD2. CDR3 length: 17 residues. CDR1 is SGHRS, CDR2 YFSETQ, per germline. After removal of 4 bases from V and 5 bases from J, the junction contained 16 bases not matched to a gene. The chain's CDR3 is CASSPWASGNVRDEQYF. CDR3 bases: TGCGCCAGCAGCCCCTGGGCTAGCGGGAACGTCAGGGACGAGCAGTACTTC.

This clone was counted a single time. V is TRBV19 and J is TRBJ2-1; the D gene could be TRBD1 or TRBD2 (5 bases each). Trimming cost V 6 bases and J 3 bases, with 12 bases left between them. The V gene's germline CDR1 is LNHDA and CDR2 SQIVND (reference sequence). This CDR3 contains 14 residues. This CDR3 is CASSLGTHYNEQFF. The CDR3 DNA is TGTGCCAGTAGCCTCGGGACCCACTACAATGAGCAGTTCTTC.

The rearrangement joins TRBV19 to TRBJ2-7; 7 bases match TRBD2. Trimming cost V 5 bases and J 2 bases; bases outside gene matches: 18. Germline V gene data show CDR1 as LNHDA and CDR2 as SQIVND (reference sequence). This CDR3 is built from 18 residues. CDR3 DNA sequence: TGTGCCAGTAGTCCCCGGTTAGGGCGGGAGCGTAACCCCTACGAGCAGTACTTC. Translating it yields CASSPRLGRERNPYEQYF.

CDR3 protein: CATSRGLAGAYEQYF. In DNA, the CDR3 is TGTGCCACCAGCAGGGGACTAGCGGGAGCCTACGAGCAGTACTTC. The chain has TRBV15 and TRBJ2-5, with TRBD2 identical over 14 bases. The J call is in doubt because the DNA end fits TRBJ2-7 better. CDR3 length equals 15 residues. CDR1 and CDR2 (germline): LNHNV, YYDKDF (reference sequence).

This clone was counted a few times. CDR3 sequence (DNA): TGTGCCAGCAGTGACTCGACTGACACCGGGGAGCTGTTTTTT. As protein: CASSDSTDTGELFF. This chain uses TRBV6-4 with TRBJ2-2; D gene ambiguous. The length of the CDR3 is 14 residues. Germline CDR1 MRHNA, CDR2 SNTAGT. V gave up 0 bases and J gave up 3 bases, with 5 bases separating them.

V is TRBV9 and J is TRBJ2-6; 10 bases fit TRBD2. With V trimmed by 2 bases and J by 0 bases, 5 bases remained unmatched. From germline, CDR1 is SGDLS and CDR2 YYNGEE. CDR3 size: 18 residues. CDR3 sequence: CASSVGTSVHSGANVLTF. CDR3 in DNA: TGTGCCAGCAGCGTCGGGACTAGCGTCCACTCTGGGGCCAACGTCCTGACTTTC.

This chain connects TRBV5-1 to TRBJ2-7, with TRBD1 as a possible D gene (6 bases). The ends were cut back, 0 bases at V and 1 base at J, with 17 bases in the middle. Per the germline V gene, CDR1 is SGHRS and CDR2 is YFSETQ. There are 17 residues in the CDR3. The CDR3, as DNA: TGCGCCAGCAGCTTGGCACCCCCTGGGGGCTTTTCCTACGAGCAGTACTTC. This sequence encodes CASSLAPPGGFSYEQYF.

This chain links TRBV7-9 with TRBJ1-2; D gene uncertain. Germline CDR1 is SEHNR and CDR2 is FQNEAQ (reference sequence). The CDR3 totals 15 residues. V gave up 0 bases and J gave up 5 bases, with 13 bases separating them. CDR3 protein: CASSLAGSTYYGYTF. The CDR3 DNA reads as TGTGCCAGCAGCTTAGCTGGGAGCACTTATTATGGCTACACCTTC.

Only a few counts were recorded for this clone. The J gene is TRBJ2-1, the V gene TRBV27; D not certain. The CDR3 length is 13 residues. Trimming removed 2 bases at V and 10 bases at J, with 12 bases between. Looked up from germline, CDR1 is MNHEY and CDR2 is SMNVEV (reference sequence). The CDR3 is CASSLPSGREQFF. The DNA of the CDR3 is TGTGCCAGCAGTTTACCTTCCGGTCGGGAGCAGTTCTTC.

The chain has TRBV20-1 and TRBJ2-3; D unresolved. V lost 3 bases, J lost 3 bases, and 4 bases lay in between. Germline CDR1 is DFQATT and CDR2 is SNEGSKA (reference sequence). This CDR3 region has 11 residues. The CDR3 protein is CSASQTDTQYF. In DNA, the CDR3 is TGCAGTGCTAGTCAAACAGATACGCAGTATTTT.

This clone was detected many times. The CDR3 DNA is TGTGCCAGCAGTTTAGGGACATCGGAAACAGATACGCAGTATTTT. This encodes CASSLGTSETDTQYF. The chain recombines TRBV27 with TRBJ2-3; D is possibly TRBD1 (6 bases). This CDR3 comprises 15 residues. Trimming shortened V by 2 bases and J by 3 bases, and 12 bases separated the two germline ends. Per the germline V gene, CDR1 is MNHEY and CDR2 is SMNVEV (reference sequence).

V usage is TRBV28 and J usage is TRBJ2-5, with 9 positions matching TRBD1. The V gene end was trimmed by 4 bases and the J gene end by 2 bases; junction bases not matched to a gene: 14. Per germline, CDR1 MDHEN and CDR2 SYDVKM. The CDR3 extends over 18 amino acids. The CDR3 reads CASSSRTGATFRQETQYF. The CDR3 DNA reads as TGTGCCAGCAGTTCCCGGACAGGGGCGACGTTCCGGCAAGAGACCCAGTACTTC.

Turning to this clone: The same CDR3 can be traced to other DNA sequences in this sample. The chain uses TRBV5-1 and TRBJ2-1, with D maybe TRBD2 (6 bases). V was pared by 1 base and J by 0 bases, with 8 bases between. The CDR3 spans 15 residues. Germline lookup yields CDR1 SGHRS and CDR2 YFSETQ. In DNA form, the CDR3 reads TGCGCCAGCAGCTTGAGTAGCGGCTCCTACAATGAGCAGTTCTTC. This gives the protein CASSLSSGSYNEQFF. The entire variable domain, with the rest obtained from reference TRBV5-1 and TRBJ2-1, is as follows: KAGVTQTPRYLIKTRGQQVTLSCSPISGHRSVSWYQQTPGQGLQFLFEYFSETQRNKGNFPGRFSGRQFSNSRSEMNVSTLELGDSALYLCASSLSSGSYNEQFFGPGTRLTVL.

This clone was seen only a few times. The V call is TRBV27, the J call TRBJ2-7; no definite D call. This CDR3 spans 14 amino acids. The germline CDR1 and CDR2 sequences are MNHEY and SMNVEV (reference sequence). The germline V and J ends were trimmed by 6 bases and 0 bases, with 12 bases remaining between them. The CDR3 coding sequence is TGTGCCAGCAGCCTGACGGTCAACTCCTACGAGCAGTACTTC. Translating it yields CASSLTVNSYEQYF.

The V call is TRBV4-1, the J call TRBJ2-7, with D uncertain. This CDR3 region has 15 residues. From germline, CDR1 is MGHRA and CDR2 YSYEKL. V lost 0 bases to trimming and J lost 4 bases, with 13 bases between them. The CDR3 coding sequence is TGCGCCAGCAGCCAAGATTGGGGTAGTCGTTACGAGCAGTACTTC. It encodes CASSQDWGSRYEQYF.

This clone occurred once. J is TRBJ1-5 and V is TRBV28; D is unresolved. Trimming removed 2 bases at V and 3 bases at J, with 11 bases between. The CDR3 length is 15 residues. Germline CDR1 and CDR2: MDHEN and SYDVKM. This chain's CDR3 is CASSLVPQDNQPQHF. DNA of the CDR3: TGTGCCAGCAGTTTAGTGCCCCAGGACAATCAGCCCCAGCATTTT. The whole variable domain, filled in from reference TRBV28 and TRBJ1-5, reads DVKVTQSSRYLVKRTGEKVFLECVQDMDHENMFWYRQDPGLGLRLIYFSYDVKMKEKGDIPEGYSVSREKKERFSLILESASTNQTSMYLCASSLVPQDNQPQHFGDGTRLSIL.

The chain has TRBV10-2 and TRBJ2-4; D gene unclear. V was clipped by 5 bases and J by 0 bases, with 11 bases between them. Germline loops: CDR1 WSHSY, CDR2 SAAADI. CDR3 length: 15 residues. CDR3 protein: CASSPGYLAKNIQYF. Here the CDR3 DNA reads TGCGCCAGCAGTCCTGGTTATCTAGCCAAAAACATTCAGTACTTC.

The chain couples TRBV18 to TRBJ1-5, with TRBD1 matching 8 bases. This CDR3 comprises 15 residues. V shed 6 bases, J shed 7 bases, and the junction held 11 bases outside the gene matches. CDR1 KGHSH and CDR2 LQKENI come from the germline V gene. The CDR3 spells CASSQRRTGRQPQHF. Here the CDR3 DNA reads TGTGCCAGCTCTCAAAGGAGGACAGGGCGACAGCCCCAGCATTTT.

The genes are TRBV29-1 and TRBJ1-1, with 8 bases lining up with TRBD1. Germline V CDR1 and CDR2: SQVTM, ANQGSEA. This CDR3 contains 15 residues. The V and J ends lost 1 base and 6 bases, in that order; junction bases with no gene match: 10. CDR3 loop: CSVEAQDRVYAEAFF. In DNA, the CDR3 is TGCAGCGTTGAAGCCCAGGACAGGGTTTACGCTGAAGCTTTCTTT.

The V call is TRBV10-3, the J call TRBJ1-1; D is uncertain. The CDR3 loop spans 11 amino acids. The V end was cut by 8 bases, the J end by 1 base, with 5 bases between. Germline CDR1 reads ENHRY; CDR2 reads SYGVKD. The CDR3 loop reads CAIGGNTEAFF. CDR3 sequence (DNA): TGTGCCATCGGTGGGAACACTGAAGCTTTCTTT.

This chain joins TRBV4-2 and TRBJ1-2; perhaps TRBD1 as D (6 bases). V lost 6 bases to trimming and J lost 6 bases, with 20 bases between them. This CDR3 comprises 15 residues. Germline CDR1 reads LGHNA; CDR2 reads YNFKEQ. The CDR3 DNA reads as TGTGCCAGCAGTTCCCTAGGCGGGGGCGCCGATGGCTACACCTTC. It translates to CASSSLGGGADGYTF.

This chain links TRBV28 with TRBJ2-7, with a weak D call TRBD1 (6 bases). Germline values: CDR1 MDHEN, CDR2 SYDVKM. This CDR3 comprises 15 residues. V was cut by 2 bases and J by 3 bases, with 14 bases left in between. The CDR3: CASSLGGQLNYEQYF. In DNA form, the CDR3 reads TGTGCCAGCAGTTTAGGTGGACAGCTAAACTACGAGCAGTACTTC. Variable domain in full (rest from reference TRBV28 and TRBJ2-7): DVKVTQSSRYLVKRTGEKVFLECVQDMDHENMFWYRQDPGLGLRLIYFSYDVKMKEKGDIPEGYSVSREKKERFSLILESASTNQTSMYLCASSLGGQLNYEQYFGPGTRLTVT.

In its sample, this clone was seen many times. The rearrangement uses TRBV27 and TRBJ2-1, with D uncertain. Germline lookup yields CDR1 MNHEY and CDR2 SMNVEV (reference sequence). V lost 3 bases and J lost 0, with 6 bases in between. This CDR3 spans 14 amino acids. The CDR3 sequence is CASSLSVSYNEQFF. The CDR3 DNA reads as TGTGCCAGCAGTTTGAGCGTCTCCTACAATGAGCAGTTCTTC.

This clone occurred many times. The J gene is TRBJ1-1, the V gene TRBV7-9; D is uncertain. The length of the CDR3 is 12 residues. Germline V gene lookup returns CDR1 SEHNR and CDR2 FQNEAQ (reference sequence). Trimming pared 5 bases from V and 4 bases from J, leaving 8 bases between. CDR3 in DNA: TGTGCCAGCAGCCCCGGGCGCACTGAAGCTTTCTTT. Amino acid sequence: CASSPGRTEAFF. Together with reference TRBV7-9 and TRBJ1-1, the CDR3 gives the full variable domain: DTGVSQNPRHKITKRGQNVTFRCDPISEHNRLYWYRQTLGQGPEFLTYFQNEAQLEKSRLLSDRFSAERPKGSFSTLEIQRTEQGDSAMYLCASSPGRTEAFFGQGTRLTVV.

The chain combines TRBV7-9 with TRBJ1-5, with no clear D. Deletions cut 5 bases from V and 5 bases from J, with 13 bases between. The CDR3 has 14 amino acids. The germline gives CDR1 SEHNR, CDR2 FQNEAQ (reference sequence). This CDR3 reads CASSPATYDQPQHF. The DNA for the CDR3 is TGTGCCAGCAGCCCCGCGACGTACGATCAGCCCCAGCATTTT.

The chain employs TRBV7-9 and TRBJ1-5, with 7 nucleotides matching TRBD1. The V segment lost 5 bases and the J segment 0 bases; nucleotides outside the gene matches: 7. Germline CDR1 SEHNR, CDR2 FQNEAQ (reference sequence). CDR3 length equals 16 residues. CDR3 sequence: CASSHGTAYSNQPQHF. CDR3 in DNA: TGTGCCAGCAGCCATGGGACAGCGTATAGCAATCAGCCCCAGCATTTT.

V is TRBV11-1 and J is TRBJ2-7, with D unresolved. V shed 0 bases and J shed 5 bases, with 5 bases lying between them. This CDR3 has 12 amino acids. CDR1 is SGHAT and CDR2 is FQDESV in the germline V gene (reference sequence). The CDR3 sequence: CASSLAGNEQYF. For the CDR3, the DNA is TGTGCCAGCAGCTTAGCGGGCAACGAGCAGTACTTC.